The 21 T cell receptor beta chains below come from one sample, sequenced in a study of OX40 agonist ivuxolimab in advanced cancers. Produced via immunoSEQ multiplex PCR; TCRdb's table is partial and in-frame only. The data hold about 78,000 clones, with about 90% observed a single time. Sequencing was performed on CD4+ or CD8+ T cells sorted from blood, taken in a trial of the OX40 agonist ivuxolimab. The origin of the receptors is an adult with an advanced solid tumor such as melanoma, head and neck, liver or kidney cancer.

This clone has just one count. The chain joins TRBV29-1 to TRBJ1-4; D gene unclear. The germline CDR1 and CDR2 sequences are SQVTM and ANQGSEA. The CDR3 runs to 12 residues. V was pared by 4 bases and J by 3 bases, with 6 bases between. The CDR3 protein is CSVVQANEKLFF. The CDR3 DNA is TGCAGCGTTGTCCAGGCTAATGAAAAACTGTTTTTT.

The chain couples TRBV2 to TRBJ1-5, with 8 bases fitting TRBD1. The CDR3 is made up of 14 amino acids. CDR1 SNHLY and CDR2 FYNNEI come from the germline V gene. J was trimmed by 6 bases and V by 8 bases; bases with no gene match: 9. In nucleotides, the CDR3 is TGTGCCAGCGGGGGACAGGCTGCTGTTCAGCCCCAGCATTTT. Protein: CASGGQAAVQPQHF.

The chain combines TRBV14 with TRBJ2-3; 7 bases map to TRBD1. In germline, CDR1 is SGHDN, CDR2 FVKESK. Losses at the gene ends were 0 bases for V and 1 base for J; bases not matched to a gene: 4. The CDR3 runs to 16 residues. The CDR3 bases are TGTGCCAGCAGCCAAGATCGACAGGGCGGCACAGATACGCAGTATTTT. Residues: CASSQDRQGGTDTQYF.

The chain uses TRBV9 and TRBJ1-4, with TRBD1 as a possible D gene (5 bases). The V end was cut by 4 bases, the J end by 10 bases, with 23 bases between. Germline CDR1 and CDR2: SGDLS and YYNGEE. The CDR3 is 16 residues long. The CDR3 spells CASSLGQGEGYAKLFF. The CDR3 DNA follows: TGTGCCAGCAGCCTCGGCCAAGGGGAGGGGTATGCAAAACTGTTTTTT.

The chain combines TRBV5-1 with TRBJ2-6; unclear D gene. Germline CDR1 is SGHRS and CDR2 is YFSETQ. This CDR3 region has 15 residues. V gave up 0 bases and J gave up 0 bases, with 4 bases separating them. The CDR3 coding sequence is TGCGCCAGCAGCTTGGAGAGCTCTGGGGCCAACGTCCTGACTTTC. It codes for CASSLESSGANVLTF.

As for this clone: An end of the junction does not agree with germline; a read error may underlie this. V usage is TRBV6-1 and J usage is TRBJ2-2; possibly TRBD1 or TRBD2 for D (6 bases each). Germline CDR1 is MNHNS and CDR2 is SASEGT. The CDR3 totals 16 residues. CDR3 bases: TGTGCCAGCATTGAATCCGCGGGACATAGCACCGGGGAGCTGTTTTTT. Translating gives CASIESAGHSTGELFF.

This chain joins TRBV7-9 and TRBJ1-1, with 9 bases aligning to TRBD1. Germline CDR1 reads SEHNR; CDR2 reads FQNEAQ (reference sequence). CDR3 size: 13 residues. V dropped 5 bases and J dropped 11; count of bases not matched to a gene: 9. CDR3 protein: CASSPRDRVTAFF. The CDR3 region has the DNA TGTGCCAGCAGCCCTAGGGACAGGGTAACGGCTTTCTTT.

V gene TRBV30 combines with J gene TRBJ2-5, with 8 bases fitting TRBD2. The CDR3 covers 13 residues. Germline CDR1 reads GTSNPN; CDR2 reads SVGIG (reference sequence). Trimming at V came to 3 bases and at J to 4 bases, leaving 4 bases not matched to a gene. CDR3 amino acids: CAWSAAGAETQYF. The CDR3 coding sequence is TGTGCCTGGAGCGCAGCGGGGGCAGAGACCCAGTACTTC. The full variable domain, with the rest looked up from reference TRBV30 and TRBJ2-5, is SQTIHQWPATLVQPVGSPLSLECTVEGTSNPNLYWYRQAAGRGLQLLFYSVGIGQISSEVPQNLSASRPQDRQFILSSKKLLLSDSGFYLCAWSAAGAETQYFGPGTRLLVL.

The chain has TRBV30 and TRBJ1-1, with D possibly matching TRBD1 (5 bases). From germline, CDR1 is GTSNPN and CDR2 SVGIG (reference sequence). Trimming shortened V by 1 base and J by 4 bases, and 16 bases separated the two germline ends. The CDR3 contains 15 residues. CDR3 residues: CAWSAYARDATEAFF. As DNA, the CDR3 is TGTGCCTGGAGTGCCTACGCCAGGGATGCCACTGAAGCTTTCTTT.

The V call is TRBV7-2, the J call TRBJ1-2, with D unclear. This CDR3 contains 14 residues. Germline assignment: CDR1 SGHTA and CDR2 FQGNSA. Trimming left V 0 bases short and J 2 bases short, with 7 bases between. CDR3: CASSLATFNYGYTF. The CDR3 nucleotides read TGTGCCAGCAGCTTAGCGACTTTCAACTATGGCTACACCTTC.

The V and J genes are TRBV5-4 and TRBJ1-2; D is unresolved. V was trimmed by 1 base and J by 3 bases, leaving 7 bases between them. Germline V gene lookup returns CDR1 SGHNT and CDR2 YYREEE (reference sequence). There are 13 residues in the CDR3. CDR3 in DNA: TGTGCCAGCAGCTTGCGGCAGTACTATGGCTACACCTTC. Translating it yields CASSLRQYYGYTF.

The chain recombines TRBV6-1 with TRBJ1-5; 8 bases fit TRBD1. The CDR3 consists of 13 residues. Germline CDR1 reads MNHNS; CDR2 reads SASEGT. After removal of 3 bases from V and 6 bases from J, the junction contained 1 base not matched to a gene. The CDR3 here is CASSDRGLQPQHF. For the CDR3, the DNA is TGTGCCAGCAGTGACAGGGGGCTTCAGCCCCAGCATTTT.

The rearrangement joins TRBV6-5 to TRBJ1-1; D is uncertain. Germline V lookup: CDR1 MNHEY, CDR2 SVGAGI. V shed 2 bases and J shed 4 bases, with 11 bases lying between them. CDR3 length: 14 residues. This CDR3 is CASSYDVRGTEAFF. The CDR3 DNA follows: TGTGCCAGCAGTTACGACGTTCGGGGCACTGAAGCTTTCTTT.

The CDR3 here is CASSLNGPYQPQHF. DNA of the CDR3: TGTGCCAGCAGTTTAAATGGGCCCTATCAGCCCCAGCATTTT. J is TRBJ1-5 and V is TRBV28; the D is unclear. Trimming pared 2 bases from V and 5 bases from J, leaving 10 bases between. CDR1 is MDHEN, CDR2 SYDVKM, per germline. The CDR3 covers 14 residues.

CDR3 bases: TGTGCCAGTAGTACGGACGTAAGGGAGACCCAGTACTTC. Translation: CASSTDVRETQYF. This sequence joins TRBV19 and TRBJ2-5, with unresolved D. The CDR3 is 13 residues long. Looked up from germline, CDR1 is LNHDA and CDR2 is SQIVND (reference sequence). The V and J ends lost 4 bases and 5 bases respectively, with 11 bases between them.

The V call is TRBV11-3, the J call TRBJ2-1; D gene ambiguous. Trimming cost V 5 bases and J 9 bases, with 17 bases left between them. CDR3 size: 14 residues. Germline lookup yields CDR1 SGHNT and CDR2 YENEEA. This CDR3 is CASSPRRTWGEQFF. Written as DNA, the CDR3 is TGTGCCAGCAGCCCCCGCAGAACCTGGGGTGAGCAGTTCTTC.

The rearrangement links TRBV5-1 to TRBJ2-2, with D possibly TRBD2 on 5 matching bases. The CDR3 totals 16 residues. V was shortened by 5 bases and J by 1 base, with 15 bases between the two germline ends. Germline loops: CDR1 SGHRS, CDR2 YFSETQ. The CDR3 region has the DNA TGCGCCAGCAGTCGGGATGCGTCAGGGAACACCGGGGAGCTGTTTTTT. Its protein product is CASSRDASGNTGELFF. Supplemented by reference TRBV5-1 and TRBJ2-2, the full variable domain reads KAGVTQTPRYLIKTRGQQVTLSCSPISGHRSVSWYQQTPGQGLQFLFEYFSETQRNKGNFPGRFSGRQFSNSRSEMNVSTLELGDSALYLCASSRDASGNTGELFFGEGSRLTVL.

This clone appeared once. This sequence joins TRBV5-4 and TRBJ2-7; D may be TRBD1 or TRBD2 (5 bases each). V was trimmed by 1 base and J by 3 bases, leaving 14 bases between them. The CDR3 is 15 residues long. Per germline, CDR1 SGHNT and CDR2 YYREEE (reference sequence). The CDR3 is CASSLSPLRGYEQYF. The CDR3 DNA reads TGTGCCAGCAGCTTGTCCCCCCTGAGGGGCTACGAGCAGTACTTC.

The CDR3, as DNA: TGTGCCAGCAGTCAGCCTAGCGTAAGCACAGATACGCAGTATTTT. Its protein is CASSQPSVSTDTQYF. The chain employs TRBV27 and TRBJ2-3; tentatively, D is TRBD2 (6 bases). This CDR3 is built from 15 residues. The germline V gene encodes CDR1 MNHEY and CDR2 SMNVEV (reference sequence). The V and J ends lost 5 bases and 0 bases respectively, with 12 bases between them.

V is TRBV18 and J is TRBJ2-7; D ambiguous. The V and J ends lost 3 bases and 2 bases respectively, with 14 bases between them. The CDR3 consists of 15 residues. Germline CDR1 is KGHSH and CDR2 is LQKENI. The CDR3 sequence is CASSPGQPDTYEQYF. The CDR3 DNA is TGTGCCAGCTCACCCGGGCAGCCTGACACCTACGAGCAGTACTTC.

The gene calls are TRBV5-6 and TRBJ2-5, with D uncertain. Trimming took 4 bases from V and 0 from J, leaving 10 bases between them. CDR1 is SGHDT, CDR2 YYEEEE, per germline. This CDR3 spans 14 amino acids. In DNA, the CDR3 is TGTGCCAGCAGCCCTCTTCGAGACCAAGAGACCCAGTACTTC. It yields the protein CASSPLRDQETQYF.